This T cell receptor (beta chain) originates from a study of blood T cells in healthy people across ages. Germline CDR1 MNHEY, CDR2 SVGEGT. The V and J ends lost 1 base and 3 bases respectively, with 10 bases between them. This CDR3 has 15 residues. On this clonotype: No antigen is known for it.

For the second PCR, which ran for roughly 7 to 11 cycles, a sample-barcoded 5' primer and a J-beta primer mix were used. TCRdb recomputed calls from the 5' RACE reads with MiXCR, one row per CDR3 protein. In the table there are about 930,000 distinct CDR3 sequences, 25% to 30% of which are singletons. Regarding the study as a whole: Roughly linear declines in TCR beta diversity per million T cells occurred with age. PBMCs left unsorted prevented a conclusive naive versus antigen-experienced comparison.

These data were also filed under a second study, of T cells of mothers and their children.

The sequencing input was blood. The V and J genes are TRBV6-2 or TRBV6-3 and TRBJ1-5; unclear D gene. The source of this sequence is a woman aged 40 to 49 in good health. The CDR3 reads CASSYFGQINQPQHF. CDR3 DNA sequence: TGTGCCAGCAGTTACTTCGGGCAGATCAATCAGCCCCAGCATTTT.